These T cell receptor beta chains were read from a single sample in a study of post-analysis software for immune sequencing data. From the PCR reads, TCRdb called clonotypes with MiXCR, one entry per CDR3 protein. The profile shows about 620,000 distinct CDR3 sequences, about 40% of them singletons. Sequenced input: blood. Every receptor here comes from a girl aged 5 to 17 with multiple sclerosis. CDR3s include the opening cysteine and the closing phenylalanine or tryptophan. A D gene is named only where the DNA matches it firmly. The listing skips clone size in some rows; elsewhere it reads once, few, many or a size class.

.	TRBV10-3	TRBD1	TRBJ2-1	CAIREQGAAYNEQFF	TGTGCCATCAGGGAACAGGGGGCCGCCTACAATGAGCAGTTCTTC
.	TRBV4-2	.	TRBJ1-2	CASSQGPGTSYGYTF	TGTGCCAGCAGCCAAGGTCCCGGGACCTCCTATGGCTACACCTTC
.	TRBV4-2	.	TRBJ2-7	CASSQEKGQGMYEQYF	TGTGCCAGCAGCCAAGAAAAGGGTCAGGGGATGTACGAGCAGTACTTC
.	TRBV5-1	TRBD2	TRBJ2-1	CASSHEAGDFYNEQFF	TGCGCCAGCAGCCACGAAGCGGGAGATTTTTACAATGAGCAGTTCTTC
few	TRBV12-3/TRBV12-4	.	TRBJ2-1	CASSPGLEQFF	TGTGCCAGCAGTCCAGGATTGGAGCAGTTCTTC
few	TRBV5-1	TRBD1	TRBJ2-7	CASSSGTGVTYEQYF	TGCGCCAGCAGCTCCGGGACAGGGGTAACCTACGAGCAGTACTTC
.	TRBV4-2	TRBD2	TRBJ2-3	CASSPSGRGADTQYF	TGTGCCAGCAGCCCCAGCGGGAGAGGGGCAGATACGCAGTATTTT
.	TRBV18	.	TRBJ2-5	CASSTTVNGETQYF	TGTGCCAGCTCGACGACCGTGAATGGAGAGACCCAGTACTTC
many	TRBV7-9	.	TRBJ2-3	CASSSRRDTQYF	TGTGCCAGCAGCTCCCGAAGGGATACGCAGTATTTT
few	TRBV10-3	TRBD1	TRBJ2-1	CAIGQGNEQFF	TGTGCCATAGGACAGGGCAATGAGCAGTTCTTC
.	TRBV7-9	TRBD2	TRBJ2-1	CASSFPGTSEFF	TGTGCCAGCAGCTTCCCCGGGACTAGCGAGTTCTTC
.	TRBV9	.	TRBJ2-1	CASSGNEQFF	TGTGCCAGCAGCGGCAATGAGCAGTTCTTC
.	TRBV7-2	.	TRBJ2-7	CASSSDSPRPYEQYF	TGTGCCAGCAGTTCGGACAGCCCGAGGCCCTACGAGCAGTACTTC
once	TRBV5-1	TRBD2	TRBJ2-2	CASSLGLLAGGRSTGELFF	TGCGCCAGCAGCTTGGGACTACTAGCGGGGGGCCGGAGCACCGGGGAGCTGTTTTTT
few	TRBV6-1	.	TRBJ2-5	CASGEGARETQYF	TGTGCCAGCGGGGAAGGGGCGCGAGAGACCCAGTACTTC
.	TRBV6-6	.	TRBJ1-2	CASRSPQGYTF	TGTGCCAGCAGATCCCCCCAGGGCTACACCTTC
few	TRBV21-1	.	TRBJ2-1	CASSTKLPGQATNEQFF	TGTGCCAGCAGCACTAAACTCCCGGGACAGGCCACCAATGAGCAGTTCTTC
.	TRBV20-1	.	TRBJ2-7	CSVRRTYEQYF	TGCAGTGTTCGCAGAACCTACGAGCAGTACTTC
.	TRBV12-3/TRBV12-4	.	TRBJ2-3	CASSFQSLASTDTQYF	TGTGCCAGCAGTTTTCAAAGTCTCGCTAGCACAGATACGCAGTATTTT
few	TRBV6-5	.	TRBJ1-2	CASSYSGLLEGGYTF	TGTGCCAGCAGTTACTCGGGACTCCTCGAGGGCGGCTACACCTTC
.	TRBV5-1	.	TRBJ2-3	CASSPKGGRDTQYF	TGCGCCAGCAGCCCCAAGGGTGGGAGGGATACGCAGTATTTT
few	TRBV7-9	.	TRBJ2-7	CASTLWGLRGRDEQYF	TGTGCCAGCACCCTCTGGGGCCTCAGGGGTCGGGACGAGCAGTACTTC
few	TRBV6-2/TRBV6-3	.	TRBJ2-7	CASRTGTRGYEQYF	TGTGCCAGCAGAACCGGGACAAGGGGCTACGAGCAGTACTTC
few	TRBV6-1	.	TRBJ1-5	CASSGWGSSQPQHF	TGTGCCAGCAGTGGATGGGGGTCTAGTCAGCCCCAGCATTTT
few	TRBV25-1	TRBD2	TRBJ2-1	CASSAGLAEGGYNEQFF	TGTGCCAGTAGTGCCGGACTAGCGGAGGGAGGGTACAATGAGCAGTTCTTC
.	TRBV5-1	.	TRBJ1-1	CASSLDGSTEAFF	TGCGCCAGCAGCTTGGATGGGAGCACTGAAGCTTTCTTT
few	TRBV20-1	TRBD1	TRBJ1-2	CSATGTGYGYTF	TGCAGTGCTACCGGGACAGGTTATGGCTACACCTTC
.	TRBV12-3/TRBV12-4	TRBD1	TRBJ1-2	CASTARTGGSEGYTF	TGTGCCAGCACCGCTAGGACAGGGGGATCTGAGGGCTACACCTTC
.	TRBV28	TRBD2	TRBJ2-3	CASSVAGGQDTQYF	TGTGCCAGCAGCGTCGCGGGGGGACAAGATACGCAGTATTTT
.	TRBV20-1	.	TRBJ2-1	CSAIGGSSYNEQFF	TGCAGTGCGATAGGAGGAAGCTCCTACAATGAGCAGTTCTTC
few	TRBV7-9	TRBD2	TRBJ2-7	CASSYRAGVVSYEQYF	TGTGCCAGCAGCTATAGAGCGGGGGTCGTCTCCTACGAGCAGTACTTC
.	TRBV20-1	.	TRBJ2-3	CSAAADTQYF	TGCAGTGCGGCAGCGGATACGCAGTATTTT
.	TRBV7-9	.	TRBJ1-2	CASSFIGVPGYTF	TGTGCCAGCAGCTTTATCGGGGTCCCTGGCTACACCTTC
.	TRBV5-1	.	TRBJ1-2	CASSLSGRHYGYTF	TGCGCCAGCAGCTTATCCGGGAGGCACTATGGCTACACCTTC
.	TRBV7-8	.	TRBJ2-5	CASSLTLAPQETQYF	TGTGCCAGCAGCTTGACTCTAGCTCCCCAAGAGACCCAGTACTTC
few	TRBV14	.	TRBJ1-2	CASSPFFNYGYTF	TGTGCCAGCAGCCCGTTTTTTAACTATGGCTACACCTTC
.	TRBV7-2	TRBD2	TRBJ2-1	CASSLFSRTSGSNEQFF	TGTGCCAGCAGCCTTTTTTCCCGGACTAGCGGGAGTAATGAGCAGTTCTTC
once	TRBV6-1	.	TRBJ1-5	CASSEADHSNQPQHF	TGTGCCAGCAGTGAGGCCGATCATAGCAATCAGCCCCAGCATTTT
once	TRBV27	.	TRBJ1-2	CASSSSRRYGYTF	TGTGCCAGCAGTTCCTCGCGACGCTATGGCTACACCTTC
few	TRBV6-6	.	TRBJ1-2	CASSSHSVQGRAYGYTF	TGTGCCAGCAGCTCCCACTCCGTTCAGGGCAGGGCCTATGGCTACACCTTC
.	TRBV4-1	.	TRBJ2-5	CASSRWASGETQYF	TGCGCCAGCAGCCGATGGGCCAGTGGGGAGACCCAGTACTTC